This is a list of T cell receptor beta chains from one sample in a study of OX40 agonist ivuxolimab in advanced cancers. Sequencing was performed with immunoSEQ multiplex PCR; in TCRdb, only in-frame clones are kept and a portion is missing. The data hold fewer than 80,000 clones, with around 84% observed a single time. Source: CD4+ or CD8+ T cells sorted from blood, taken in a trial of the OX40 agonist ivuxolimab. Receptors were obtained from an adult with an advanced solid tumor such as melanoma, head and neck, liver or kidney cancer. CDR3s include the opening cysteine and the closing phenylalanine or tryptophan. Fields, in order: clone size, CDR3 length, V gene, D gene, J gene, CDR3 protein, CDR3 DNA. The D gene is left open where the match is weak. Where a row states a size, it is once, few, many or the class of an expanded clone; other rows omit it.

abundance: -; len: 16; v_gene: TRBV7-2; d_gene: TRBD1; j_gene: TRBJ1-4; CDR3aa: CASSLSLGQGREKLFF; CDR3nt: TGTGCCAGCAGCCTATCCTTGGGACAGGGACGGGAAAAACTGTTTTTT
abundance: -; len: 15; v_gene: TRBV9; d_gene: TRBD2; j_gene: TRBJ2-2; CDR3aa: CASSFRLASAGELFF; CDR3nt: TGTGCCAGCAGCTTCCGACTAGCGAGCGCCGGGGAGCTGTTTTTT
abundance: -; len: 13; v_gene: TRBV7-7; d_gene: -; j_gene: TRBJ1-1; CDR3aa: CASSLTQGSEAFF; CDR3nt: TGTGCCAGCAGCTTAACCCAGGGTAGTGAAGCTTTCTTT
abundance: -; len: 15; v_gene: TRBV10-3; d_gene: TRBD1; j_gene: TRBJ1-3; CDR3aa: CAISGDRRSGNTIYF; CDR3nt: TGTGCCATCAGTGGGGACAGGCGCTCTGGAAACACCATATATTTT
abundance: -; len: 15; v_gene: TRBV28; d_gene: -; j_gene: TRBJ1-4; CDR3aa: CASSPNGVANEKLFF; CDR3nt: TGTGCCAGCAGCCCTAATGGGGTAGCTAATGAAAAACTGTTTTTT
abundance: -; len: 15; v_gene: TRBV28; d_gene: TRBD1; j_gene: TRBJ1-2; CDR3aa: CASSFYRGANYGYTF; CDR3nt: TGTGCCAGCAGTTTCTACAGGGGGGCTAACTATGGCTACACCTTC
abundance: -; len: 13; v_gene: TRBV4-1; d_gene: -; j_gene: TRBJ2-5; CDR3aa: CASSLKGYETQYF; CDR3nt: TGCGCCAGCAGCCTAAAGGGATACGAGACCCAGTACTTC
abundance: -; len: 15; v_gene: TRBV2; d_gene: TRBD1; j_gene: TRBJ1-4; CDR3aa: CASSPRTGYNEKLFF; CDR3nt: TGTGCCAGCTCTCCCCGGACAGGGTATAATGAAAAACTGTTTTTT
abundance: -; len: 14; v_gene: TRBV5-1; d_gene: TRBD1; j_gene: TRBJ1-1; CDR3aa: CASSSRTGNTEAFF; CDR3nt: TGCGCCAGCAGCAGCCGGACAGGGAACACTGAAGCTTTCTTT
abundance: -; len: 15; v_gene: TRBV5-5; d_gene: TRBD1; j_gene: TRBJ1-4; CDR3aa: CASRSTQGAKEKLFF; CDR3nt: TGTGCCAGCAGATCAACCCAGGGGGCTAAGGAAAAACTGTTTTTT
abundance: -; len: 13; v_gene: TRBV11-3; d_gene: TRBD1; j_gene: TRBJ2-7; CDR3aa: CASSGTGYDEQYF; CDR3nt: TGTGCCAGCAGCGGGACAGGCTACGACGAGCAGTACTTC
abundance: -; len: 14; v_gene: TRBV2; d_gene: -; j_gene: TRBJ1-4; CDR3aa: CASTVFGYNEKLFF; CDR3nt: TGTGCCAGCACCGTGTTTGGTTATAATGAAAAACTGTTTTTT
abundance: -; len: 18; v_gene: TRBV5-5; d_gene: -; j_gene: TRBJ1-5; CDR3aa: CASSPGASGPYSNQPQHF; CDR3nt: TGTGCCAGCAGCCCGGGGGCCTCCGGCCCTTATAGCAATCAGCCCCAGCATTTT
abundance: -; len: 13; v_gene: TRBV5-1; d_gene: -; j_gene: TRBJ2-7; CDR3aa: CASRATGVYEQYF; CDR3nt: TGCGCCAGCAGGGCGACGGGGGTCTACGAGCAGTACTTC
abundance: -; len: 17; v_gene: TRBV11-2; d_gene: TRBD1; j_gene: TRBJ2-5; CDR3aa: CASSLLRWDRPQETQYF; CDR3nt: TGTGCCAGCAGCTTATTAAGATGGGACAGGCCTCAAGAGACCCAGTACTTC
abundance: -; len: 14; v_gene: TRBV6-1; d_gene: -; j_gene: TRBJ2-4; CDR3aa: CASSEKGRQNIQYF; CDR3nt: TGTGCCAGCAGTGAAAAGGGACGGCAAAACATTCAGTACTTC
abundance: -; len: 12; v_gene: TRBV19; d_gene: -; j_gene: TRBJ1-2; CDR3aa: CASSITGHGYTF; CDR3nt: TGTGCCAGTAGCATAACAGGGCATGGCTACACCTTC
abundance: few; len: 12; v_gene: TRBV2; d_gene: -; j_gene: TRBJ1-5; CDR3aa: CASSASNQPQHF; CDR3nt: TGTGCCAGCAGTGCTAGCAATCAGCCCCAGCATTTT
abundance: -; len: 15; v_gene: TRBV28; d_gene: -; j_gene: TRBJ2-7; CDR3aa: CASSFVGGRFYEQYF; CDR3nt: TGTGCCAGCAGTTTTGTAGGGGGACGCTTTTACGAGCAGTACTTC
abundance: -; len: 12; v_gene: TRBV29-1; d_gene: -; j_gene: TRBJ2-4; CDR3aa: CSVEIFQDIQYF; CDR3nt: TGCAGCGTTGAAATATTCCAGGACATTCAGTACTTC
abundance: -; len: 11; v_gene: TRBV6-9; d_gene: -; j_gene: TRBJ2-7; CDR3aa: CASSQDSEQYF; CDR3nt: TGTGCCAGCAGTCAAGACAGCGAGCAGTACTTC
abundance: once; len: 15; v_gene: TRBV28; d_gene: TRBD1; j_gene: TRBJ2-4; CDR3aa: CASSLRGPTKNIQYF; CDR3nt: TGTGCCAGCAGTTTAAGGGGGCCCACCAAAAACATTCAGTACTTC
abundance: few; len: 16; v_gene: TRBV2; d_gene: TRBD1; j_gene: TRBJ2-3; CDR3aa: CASSPGTGFLTDTQYF; CDR3nt: TGTGCCAGCAGCCCCGGGACAGGGTTTTTGACAGATACGCAGTATTTT
abundance: -; len: 12; v_gene: TRBV29-1; d_gene: -; j_gene: TRBJ2-1; CDR3aa: CSGSRRYNEQFF; CDR3nt: TGCAGCGGATCCCGACGGTACAATGAGCAGTTCTTC
abundance: -; len: 12; v_gene: TRBV9; d_gene: -; j_gene: TRBJ2-1; CDR3aa: CASSVTSYEQFF; CDR3nt: TGTGCCAGCAGCGTTACTAGTTATGAGCAGTTCTTC
abundance: -; len: 13; v_gene: TRBV9; d_gene: -; j_gene: TRBJ2-7; CDR3aa: CASSLRGGYEQYF; CDR3nt: TGTGCCAGCAGCTTGCGTGGGGGCTACGAGCAGTACTTC
abundance: once; len: 14; v_gene: TRBV7-3; d_gene: -; j_gene: TRBJ2-5; CDR3aa: CASSVSGESFTQYF; CDR3nt: TGTGCCAGCAGCGTCTCAGGGGAGTCGTTTACCCAGTACTTC
abundance: -; len: 13; v_gene: TRBV29-1; d_gene: TRBD1; j_gene: TRBJ2-1; CDR3aa: CSVSGGAYNEQFF; CDR3nt: TGCAGCGTTTCAGGGGGCGCCTACAATGAGCAGTTCTTC
abundance: -; len: 16; v_gene: TRBV5-4; d_gene: TRBD1; j_gene: TRBJ2-7; CDR3aa: CASSPGGDRGPYEQYF; CDR3nt: TGTGCCAGCAGCCCCGGAGGGGACAGGGGGCCCTACGAGCAGTACTTC
abundance: once; len: 13; v_gene: TRBV30; d_gene: -; j_gene: TRBJ1-4; CDR3aa: CAWSVMAGEKLFF; CDR3nt: TGTGCCTGGAGTGTTATGGCGGGAGAAAAACTGTTTTTT
abundance: -; len: 14; v_gene: TRBV21-1; d_gene: -; j_gene: TRBJ2-1; CDR3aa: CASSILAGGNEQFF; CDR3nt: TGTGCCAGCAGCATACTAGCGGGAGGCAATGAGCAGTTCTTC
abundance: -; len: 15; v_gene: TRBV4-1; d_gene: -; j_gene: TRBJ1-1; CDR3aa: CASSQFDGRNTEAFF; CDR3nt: TGCGCCAGCAGCCAATTTGATGGCAGAAACACTGAAGCTTTCTTT
abundance: -; len: 14; v_gene: TRBV2; d_gene: -; j_gene: TRBJ2-3; CDR3aa: CASNGETRTDTQYF; CDR3nt: TGTGCCAGCAACGGGGAGACGCGCACAGATACGCAGTATTTT
abundance: -; len: 15; v_gene: TRBV7-9; d_gene: -; j_gene: TRBJ1-3; CDR3aa: CASSSQGNSGNTIYF; CDR3nt: TGTGCCAGCAGCTCACAGGGCAACTCTGGAAACACCATATATTTT
abundance: -; len: 13; v_gene: TRBV5-1; d_gene: TRBD1; j_gene: TRBJ2-2; CDR3aa: CASSPQGAGELFF; CDR3nt: TGCGCCAGCAGCCCCCAGGGGGCGGGGGAGCTGTTTTTT
abundance: -; len: 14; v_gene: TRBV5-1; d_gene: -; j_gene: TRBJ2-2; CDR3aa: CASSSGINTGELFF; CDR3nt: TGCGCCAGCAGCTCTGGGATAAACACCGGGGAGCTGTTTTTT
abundance: -; len: 12; v_gene: TRBV7-8; d_gene: -; j_gene: TRBJ2-1; CDR3aa: CASSAQYNEQFF; CDR3nt: TGTGCCAGCAGCGCACAGTACAATGAGCAGTTCTTC
abundance: once; len: 16; v_gene: TRBV10-3; d_gene: TRBD1; j_gene: TRBJ2-3; CDR3aa: CAIGSKQGAPTDTQYF; CDR3nt: TGTGCCATCGGTAGTAAACAGGGGGCCCCCACAGATACGCAGTATTTT
abundance: -; len: 15; v_gene: TRBV4-1; d_gene: TRBD1; j_gene: TRBJ1-4; CDR3aa: CASSRGQGFGEKLFF; CDR3nt: TGCGCCAGCAGCCGCGGACAGGGCTTTGGGGAAAAACTGTTTTTT
abundance: -; len: 13; v_gene: TRBV7-2; d_gene: -; j_gene: TRBJ2-3; CDR3aa: CASSFTFTDTQYF; CDR3nt: TGTGCCAGCAGCTTTACCTTCACAGATACGCAGTATTTT
abundance: -; len: 17; v_gene: TRBV7-3; d_gene: -; j_gene: TRBJ2-7; CDR3aa: CASSPTLPQVPPYEQYF; CDR3nt: TGTGCCAGCAGCCCCACCCTCCCGCAGGTGCCACCCTACGAGCAGTACTTC
abundance: once; len: 13; v_gene: TRBV29-1; d_gene: -; j_gene: TRBJ1-1; CDR3aa: CSVEVAMNTEAFF; CDR3nt: TGCAGCGTTGAGGTAGCCATGAACACTGAAGCTTTCTTT
abundance: -; len: 12; v_gene: TRBV7-2; d_gene: -; j_gene: TRBJ1-2; CDR3aa: CASSLGFGGYTF; CDR3nt: TGTGCCAGCAGCTTAGGGTTTGGCGGCTACACCTTC
abundance: -; len: 11; v_gene: TRBV7-2; d_gene: -; j_gene: TRBJ2-2; CDR3aa: CASSGPGELFF; CDR3nt: TGTGCCAGCAGCGGACCCGGGGAGCTGTTTTTT
abundance: -; len: 17; v_gene: TRBV18; d_gene: TRBD2; j_gene: TRBJ2-7; CDR3aa: CASSPLAGGHLSYEQYF; CDR3nt: TGTGCCAGCTCACCCCTAGCGGGGGGCCACCTCTCCTACGAGCAGTACTTC
abundance: -; len: 14; v_gene: TRBV2; d_gene: -; j_gene: TRBJ1-5; CDR3aa: CASRRSDSNQPQHF; CDR3nt: TGTGCCAGCAGGCGCAGCGATAGCAATCAGCCCCAGCATTTT
abundance: -; len: 14; v_gene: TRBV5-1; d_gene: TRBD1; j_gene: TRBJ2-3; CDR3aa: CASSAGGITDTQYF; CDR3nt: TGCGCCAGCAGCGCAGGGGGCATAACAGATACGCAGTATTTT
abundance: -; len: 16; v_gene: TRBV18; d_gene: -; j_gene: TRBJ2-5; CDR3aa: CASSPTVRGEMGTQYF; CDR3nt: TGTGCCAGCTCACCTACTGTTCGGGGCGAGATGGGGACCCAGTACTTC
abundance: -; len: 13; v_gene: TRBV7-2; d_gene: -; j_gene: TRBJ2-1; CDR3aa: CASSHGSYNEQFF; CDR3nt: TGTGCCAGCAGCCACGGGAGTTACAATGAGCAGTTCTTC
abundance: -; len: 15; v_gene: TRBV5-8; d_gene: -; j_gene: TRBJ2-2; CDR3aa: CASLPRWGRTGELFF; CDR3nt: TGTGCCAGCCTGCCAAGGTGGGGGCGCACCGGGGAGCTGTTTTTT
abundance: -; len: 13; v_gene: TRBV5-4; d_gene: -; j_gene: TRBJ1-4; CDR3aa: CASSLVTNEKLFF; CDR3nt: TGTGCCAGCAGCTTAGTGACTAATGAAAAACTGTTTTTT
abundance: -; len: 15; v_gene: TRBV5-8; d_gene: TRBD1; j_gene: TRBJ2-1; CDR3aa: CASSHRGNSYNEQFF; CDR3nt: TGTGCCAGCAGCCACAGGGGGAACTCCTACAATGAGCAGTTCTTC
abundance: -; len: 14; v_gene: TRBV19; d_gene: TRBD2; j_gene: TRBJ2-3; CDR3aa: CASSWGRDTDTQYF; CDR3nt: TGTGCCAGTAGCTGGGGGAGGGACACAGATACGCAGTATTTT
abundance: -; len: 14; v_gene: TRBV30; d_gene: -; j_gene: TRBJ1-2; CDR3aa: CAWSQPQGNYGYTF; CDR3nt: TGTGCCTGGAGCCAACCTCAGGGGAACTATGGCTACACCTTC
abundance: -; len: 16; v_gene: TRBV28; d_gene: -; j_gene: TRBJ1-3; CDR3aa: CASTFSDFSSGNTIYF; CDR3nt: TGTGCCAGCACTTTTTCTGACTTCAGCTCTGGAAACACCATATATTTT
abundance: few; len: 14; v_gene: TRBV5-1; d_gene: -; j_gene: TRBJ1-2; CDR3aa: CASSFAQGPAGYTF; CDR3nt: TGCGCCAGCAGCTTCGCACAGGGACCGGCGGGCTACACCTTC
abundance: -; len: 12; v_gene: TRBV5-1; d_gene: -; j_gene: TRBJ2-1; CDR3aa: CASGETNNEQFF; CDR3nt: TGCGCCAGCGGAGAGACGAACAATGAGCAGTTCTTC
abundance: -; len: 15; v_gene: TRBV5-6; d_gene: -; j_gene: TRBJ2-3; CDR3aa: CASSLVGGGGDTQYF; CDR3nt: TGTGCCAGCAGCTTGGTAGGGGGAGGGGGAGATACGCAGTATTTT
abundance: -; len: 16; v_gene: TRBV6-7; d_gene: -; j_gene: TRBJ2-7; CDR3aa: CASSYVAGRAPYEQYF; CDR3nt: TGTGCCAGCAGTTACGTAGCTGGCAGGGCCCCCTACGAGCAGTACTTC
abundance: -; len: 17; v_gene: TRBV5-8; d_gene: -; j_gene: TRBJ1-2; CDR3aa: CASSPRPLSRANYGYTF; CDR3nt: TGTGCCAGCAGCCCTAGGCCGTTGTCCCGAGCTAACTATGGCTACACCTTC